The 11 T cell receptor beta chains below come from one sample, sequenced in a study of blood T cell repertoires in COVID-19. Sequencing was performed with immunoSEQ multiplex PCR; in TCRdb, only in-frame clones are kept and a portion is missing. The sample includes roughly 130,000 clones, more than 75% of them seen just once. Sequences were obtained from peripheral blood. These receptors were collected from a man aged 50-60 years with active COVID-19.

This clone turned up a few times. The rearrangement uses TRBV15 and TRBJ2-1; 11 bases agree with TRBD2. The ends lost 0 bases at V and 5 bases at J; junction bases unmatched: 9. Per germline, CDR1 LNHNV and CDR2 YYDKDF (reference sequence). The CDR3 sequence is 18 residues long. Here the CDR3 reads CATSRDRASGRFNNEQFF. The DNA of the CDR3 is TGTGCCACCAGCAGAGATAGGGCTAGCGGGAGGTTCAACAATGAGCAGTTCTTC.

The V gene is TRBV7-2, the J gene TRBJ2-5, with D perhaps TRBD2 (6 bases). Between the trimmed V and J ends, which lost 1 base and 2 bases, there was a span of 11 bases. CDR1 and CDR2 from the germline V gene are SGHTA and FQGNSA. The CDR3 is 15 residues long. Written as DNA, the CDR3 is TGTGCCAGCAGCTTAGTGGCGGGGTTACAAGAGACCCAGTACTTC. It specifies CASSLVAGLQETQYF.

This sequence joins TRBV10-3 and TRBJ2-2; 7 bases match TRBD2. This CDR3 is 14 amino acids long. Per the germline V gene, CDR1 is ENHRY and CDR2 is SYGVKD. V lost 4 bases to trimming and J lost 4 bases; unmatched junction nucleotides: 3. In nucleotides, the CDR3 is TGTGCCATCAGTGGTTCGGGGGGCACCGGGGAGCTGTTTTTT. This translates into CAISGSGGTGELFF.

The rearrangement joins TRBV29-1 to TRBJ2-7; the D gene is possibly TRBD2 (7 bases). The V gene's germline CDR1 is SQVTM and CDR2 ANQGSEA. V gave up 6 bases and J gave up 0 bases, with 15 bases separating them. The CDR3 runs to 14 residues. DNA of the CDR3: TGCAGCGTGGCCTCTCGGGGGGCCTCCTACGAGCAGTACTTC. Protein sequence: CSVASRGASYEQYF.

This clone appeared a few times. This sequence joins TRBV4-1 and TRBJ2-7, with 7 nucleotides matching TRBD2. Germline CDR1 is MGHRA and CDR2 is YSYEKL. The CDR3 covers 14 residues. V lost 1 base to trimming and J lost 5 bases; unmatched junction nucleotides: 5. The DNA for the CDR3 is TGCGCCAGCAGCCAAGCGGAGCGGGGAAACGAGCAGTACTTC. Encoded protein: CASSQAERGNEQYF.

This clone was seen more than once but under ten times. The rearrangement uses TRBV5-6 and TRBJ2-1; 7 bases match TRBD2. With V trimmed by 4 bases and J by 15 bases, 16 bases remained unmatched. Germline CDR1 is SGHDT and CDR2 is YYEEEE. The CDR3 totals 14 residues. Written as DNA, the CDR3 is TGTGCCAGCAGCCCTGGGTCTCTAGCGGCCCTGTCGTTCTTC. It encodes CASSPGSLAALSFF.

This chain links TRBV6-1 with TRBJ2-2, with 7 bases lining up with TRBD2. The CDR3 length is 15 residues. The V gene's germline CDR1 is MNHNS and CDR2 SASEGT. The trim removed 3 bases at V and 5 bases at J, leaving 6 bases unmatched. The CDR3 DNA reads as TGTGCCAGCAGTGATTCGGGGGAGGGTACCGGGGAGCTGTTTTTT. This translates into CASSDSGEGTGELFF.

V usage is TRBV11-2 and J usage is TRBJ1-3; D is perhaps TRBD1 (6 bases). Germline V gene sequence: CDR1 SGHAT, CDR2 FQNNGV. This CDR3 contains 15 residues. V lost 5 bases to trimming and J lost 0 bases, with 11 bases between them. CDR3 loop: CASSLDRSSGNTIYF. The CDR3, as DNA: TGTGCCAGCAGCCTCGACAGGAGCTCTGGAAACACCATATATTTT.

The V call is TRBV30, the J call TRBJ2-3, with 9 bases lining up with TRBD2. The CDR3 contains 13 residues. Per the germline V gene, CDR1 is GTSNPN and CDR2 is SVGIG (reference sequence). Trimming removed 4 bases from V and 4 bases from J; junction bases left unmatched: 3. The CDR3 nucleotides are TGTGCCTGGATGAGGACTAGCGCAGATACGCAGTATTTT. Protein: CAWMRTSADTQYF.

The genes are TRBV29-1 and TRBJ2-3; TRBD1 agrees at 8 bases. CDR1 is SQVTM, CDR2 ANQGSEA, per germline. The V gene end was trimmed by 8 bases and the J gene end by 0 bases; junction bases not matched to a gene: 10. CDR3 length: 15 amino acids. The DNA of the CDR3 is TGCAGCATTTGGAGGAGGGACAGGAGCACAGATACGCAGTATTTT. Protein sequence: CSIWRRDRSTDTQYF.

Here the CDR3 DNA reads TGTGCCAGCAGCTTAGCCAGTGGGGCTATGCGGTACACCGGGGAGCTGTTTTTT. The encoded protein is CASSLASGAMRYTGELFF. The genes are TRBV7-2 and TRBJ2-2; possibly TRBD1 for D (5 bases). CDR1 SGHTA and CDR2 FQGNSA come from the germline V gene. The CDR3 contains 18 residues. Trimming stripped 0 bases from V and 3 bases from J, with 17 bases between.